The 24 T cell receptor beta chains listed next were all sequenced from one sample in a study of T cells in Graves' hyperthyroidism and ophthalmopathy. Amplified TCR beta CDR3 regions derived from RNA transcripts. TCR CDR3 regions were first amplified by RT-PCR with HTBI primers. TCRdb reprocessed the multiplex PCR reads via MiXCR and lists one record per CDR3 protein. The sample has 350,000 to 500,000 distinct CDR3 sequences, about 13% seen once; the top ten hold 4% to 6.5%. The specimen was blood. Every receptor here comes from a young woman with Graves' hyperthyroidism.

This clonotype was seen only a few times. CDR3 nucleotides: TGTGCCAGCACAGGGGGAGCGCACACCGGGGAGCTGTTTTTT. Translation: CASTGGAHTGELFF. The chain couples TRBV6-2 or TRBV6-3 to TRBJ2-2; 7 bases match TRBD1. Germline V gene lookup returns CDR1 MNHEY and CDR2 SVGEGT. CDR3 size: 14 residues. The J segment lost 3 bases and the V segment lost 7 bases, leaving 5 bases of the junction unmatched.

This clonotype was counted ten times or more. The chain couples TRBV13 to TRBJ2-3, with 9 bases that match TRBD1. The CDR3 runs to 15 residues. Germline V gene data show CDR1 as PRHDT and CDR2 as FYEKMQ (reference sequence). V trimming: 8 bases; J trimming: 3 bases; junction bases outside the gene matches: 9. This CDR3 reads CASSSGQGRTDTQYF. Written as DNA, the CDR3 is TGTGCCAGCTCCTCGGGACAGGGAAGGACAGATACGCAGTATTTT.

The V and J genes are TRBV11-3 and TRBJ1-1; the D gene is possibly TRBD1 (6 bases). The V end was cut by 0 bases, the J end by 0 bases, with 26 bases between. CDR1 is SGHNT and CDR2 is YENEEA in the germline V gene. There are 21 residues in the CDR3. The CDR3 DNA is TGTGCCAGCAGCTTAGACGCCAGGGGAACCCACTTAACCAAAATGAACACTGAAGCTTTCTTT. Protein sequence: CASSLDARGTHLTKMNTEAFF.

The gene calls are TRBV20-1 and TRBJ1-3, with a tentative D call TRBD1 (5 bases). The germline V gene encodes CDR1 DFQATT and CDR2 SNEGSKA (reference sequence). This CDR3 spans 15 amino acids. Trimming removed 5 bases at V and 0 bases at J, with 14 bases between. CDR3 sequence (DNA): TGCAGTGCTCGACCCGCCGGGGGCTCTGGAAACACCATATATTTT. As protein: CSARPAGGSGNTIYF.

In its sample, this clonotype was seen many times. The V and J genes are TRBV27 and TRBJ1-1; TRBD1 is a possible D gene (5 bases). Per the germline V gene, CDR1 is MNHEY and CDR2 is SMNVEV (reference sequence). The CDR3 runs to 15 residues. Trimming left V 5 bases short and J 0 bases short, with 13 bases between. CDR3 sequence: CASSRGTSLNTEAFF. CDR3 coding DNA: TGTGCCAGCAGTAGAGGGACGAGCCTGAACACTGAAGCTTTCTTT.

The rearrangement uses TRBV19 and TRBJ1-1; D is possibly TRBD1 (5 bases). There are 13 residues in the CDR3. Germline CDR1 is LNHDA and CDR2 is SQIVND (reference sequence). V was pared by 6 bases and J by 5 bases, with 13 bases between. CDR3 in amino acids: CASSRPGGTEAFF. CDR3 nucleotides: TGTGCCAGTAGCAGGCCCGGGGGAACTGAAGCTTTCTTT.

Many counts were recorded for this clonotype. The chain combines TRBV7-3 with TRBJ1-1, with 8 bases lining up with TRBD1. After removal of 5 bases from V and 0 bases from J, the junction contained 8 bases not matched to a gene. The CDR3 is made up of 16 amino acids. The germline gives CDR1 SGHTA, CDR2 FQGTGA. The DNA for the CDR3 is TGTGCCAGCAGCCCCGGACAGGGCATCATGAACACTGAAGCTTTCTTT. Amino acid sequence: CASSPGQGIMNTEAFF.

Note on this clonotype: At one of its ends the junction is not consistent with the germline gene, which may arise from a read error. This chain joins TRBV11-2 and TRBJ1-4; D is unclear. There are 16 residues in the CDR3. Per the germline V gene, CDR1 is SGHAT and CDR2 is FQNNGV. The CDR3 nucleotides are TGTGCCAGCAGCAACCCGGACGGCGCAACTAATGAAAAACTGCTTTTT. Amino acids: CASSNPDGATNEKLLF.

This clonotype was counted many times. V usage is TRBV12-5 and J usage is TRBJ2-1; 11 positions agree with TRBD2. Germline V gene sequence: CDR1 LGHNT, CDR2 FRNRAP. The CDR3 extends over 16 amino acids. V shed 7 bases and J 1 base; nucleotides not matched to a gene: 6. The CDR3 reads CASVRTSGPSYNEQFF. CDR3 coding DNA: TGTGCTAGTGTTAGGACTAGCGGGCCTTCCTACAATGAGCAGTTCTTC.

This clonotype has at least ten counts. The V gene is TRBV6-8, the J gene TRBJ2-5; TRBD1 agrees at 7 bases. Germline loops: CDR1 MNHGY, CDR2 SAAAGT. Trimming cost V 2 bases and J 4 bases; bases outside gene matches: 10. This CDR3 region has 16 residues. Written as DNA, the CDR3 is TGTGCCAGCAGTTACCTGGGGACAGAAAGTCTAGAGACCCAGTACTTC. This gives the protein CASSYLGTESLETQYF.

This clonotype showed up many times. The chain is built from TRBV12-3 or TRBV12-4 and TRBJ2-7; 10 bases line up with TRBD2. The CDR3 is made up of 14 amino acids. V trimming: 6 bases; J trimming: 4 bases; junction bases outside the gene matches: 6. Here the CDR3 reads CASRPSGSGYEQYF. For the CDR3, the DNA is TGTGCCAGCAGACCTAGCGGGAGCGGGTACGAGCAGTACTTC.

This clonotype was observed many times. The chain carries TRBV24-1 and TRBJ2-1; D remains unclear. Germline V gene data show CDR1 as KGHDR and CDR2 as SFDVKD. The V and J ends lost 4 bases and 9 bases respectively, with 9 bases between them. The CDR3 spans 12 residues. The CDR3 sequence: CATSDPVGEQFF. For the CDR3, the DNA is TGTGCCACCAGTGACCCTGTCGGTGAGCAGTTCTTC.

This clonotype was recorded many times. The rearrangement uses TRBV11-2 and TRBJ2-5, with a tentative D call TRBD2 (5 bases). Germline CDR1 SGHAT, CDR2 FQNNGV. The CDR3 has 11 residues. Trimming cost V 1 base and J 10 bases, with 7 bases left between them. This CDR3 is CASSLVGSQYF. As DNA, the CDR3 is TGTGCCAGCAGCTTAGTAGGGAGCCAGTACTTC.

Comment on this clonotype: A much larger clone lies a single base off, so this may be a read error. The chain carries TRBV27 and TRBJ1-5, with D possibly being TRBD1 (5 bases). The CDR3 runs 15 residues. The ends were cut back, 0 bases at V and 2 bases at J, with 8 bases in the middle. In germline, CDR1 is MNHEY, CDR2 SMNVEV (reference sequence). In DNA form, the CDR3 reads TGTGCCAGCAGTTTATCGAAGACAGGCAATCAGCCCCAGCATTTT. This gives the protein CASSLSKTGNQPQHF.

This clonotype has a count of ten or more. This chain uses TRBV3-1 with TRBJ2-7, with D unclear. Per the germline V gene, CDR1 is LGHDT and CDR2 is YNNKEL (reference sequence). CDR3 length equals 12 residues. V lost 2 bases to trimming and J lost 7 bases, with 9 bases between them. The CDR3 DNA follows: TGTGCCAGCAGCCAACTTGCCGGGGAGCAGTACTTC. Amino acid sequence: CASSQLAGEQYF.

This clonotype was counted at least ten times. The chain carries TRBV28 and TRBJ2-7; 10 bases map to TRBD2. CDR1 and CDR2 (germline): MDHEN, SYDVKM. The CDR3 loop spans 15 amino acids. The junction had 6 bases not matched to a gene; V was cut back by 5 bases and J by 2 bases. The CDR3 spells CASSHRTSGTYEQYF. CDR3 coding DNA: TGTGCCAGCAGTCACCGGACTAGCGGAACCTACGAGCAGTACTTC.

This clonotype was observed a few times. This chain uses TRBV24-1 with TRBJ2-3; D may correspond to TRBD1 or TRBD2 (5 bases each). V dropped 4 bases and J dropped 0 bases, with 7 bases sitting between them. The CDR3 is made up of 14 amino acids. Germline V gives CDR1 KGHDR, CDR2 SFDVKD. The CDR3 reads CATSDRDSTDTQYF. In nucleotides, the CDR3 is TGTGCCACCAGTGACCGGGACAGCACAGATACGCAGTATTTT.

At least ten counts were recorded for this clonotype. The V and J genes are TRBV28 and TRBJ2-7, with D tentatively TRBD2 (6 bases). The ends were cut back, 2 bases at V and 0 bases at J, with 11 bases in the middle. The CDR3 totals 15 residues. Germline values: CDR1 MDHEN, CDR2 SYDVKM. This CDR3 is CASSLLQDYSYEQYF. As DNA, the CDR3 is TGTGCCAGCAGTTTACTCCAGGACTACTCCTACGAGCAGTACTTC.

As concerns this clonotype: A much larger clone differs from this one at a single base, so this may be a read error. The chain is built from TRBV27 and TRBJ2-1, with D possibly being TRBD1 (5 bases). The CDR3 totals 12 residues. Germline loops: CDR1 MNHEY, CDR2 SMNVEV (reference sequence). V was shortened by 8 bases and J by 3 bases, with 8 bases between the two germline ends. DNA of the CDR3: TGTGCCAGCGCAGGGCTCTACAATGAGCAGTTCTTC. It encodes CASAGLYNEQFF.

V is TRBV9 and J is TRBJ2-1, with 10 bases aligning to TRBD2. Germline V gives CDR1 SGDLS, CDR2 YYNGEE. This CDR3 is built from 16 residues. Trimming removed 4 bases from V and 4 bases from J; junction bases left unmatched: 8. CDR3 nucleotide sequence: TGTGCCAGCAGCAAATTGGGTAGCGGGAGGTACAATGAGCAGTTCTTC. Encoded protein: CASSKLGSGRYNEQFF.

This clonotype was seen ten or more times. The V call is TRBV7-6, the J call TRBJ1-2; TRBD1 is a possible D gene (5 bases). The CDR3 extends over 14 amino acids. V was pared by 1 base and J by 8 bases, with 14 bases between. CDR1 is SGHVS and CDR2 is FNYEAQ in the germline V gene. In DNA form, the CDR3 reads TGTGCCAGCAGCTTAGAAGCTTCAGGGCAGGGCTACACCTTC. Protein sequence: CASSLEASGQGYTF.

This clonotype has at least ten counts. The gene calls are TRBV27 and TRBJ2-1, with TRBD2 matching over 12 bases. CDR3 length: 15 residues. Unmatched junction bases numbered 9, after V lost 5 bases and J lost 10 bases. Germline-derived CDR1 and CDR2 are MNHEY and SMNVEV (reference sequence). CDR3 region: CASSPRLAGVLEQFF. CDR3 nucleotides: TGTGCCAGCAGTCCTCGACTAGCGGGAGTATTGGAGCAGTTCTTC.

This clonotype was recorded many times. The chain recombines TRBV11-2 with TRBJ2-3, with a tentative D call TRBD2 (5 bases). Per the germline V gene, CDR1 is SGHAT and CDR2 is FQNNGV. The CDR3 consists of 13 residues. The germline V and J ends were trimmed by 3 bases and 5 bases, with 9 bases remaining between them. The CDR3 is CASSLPGGDTQYF. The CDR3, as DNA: TGTGCCAGCAGCTTGCCCGGAGGAGATACGCAGTATTTT.

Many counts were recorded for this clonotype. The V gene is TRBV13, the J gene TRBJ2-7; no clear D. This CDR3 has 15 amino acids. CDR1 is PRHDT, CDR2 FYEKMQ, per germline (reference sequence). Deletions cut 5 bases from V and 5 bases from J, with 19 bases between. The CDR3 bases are TGTGCCAGCAGCGATTCACAAGGAGTGGAGAACGAGCAGTACTTC. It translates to CASSDSQGVENEQYF.